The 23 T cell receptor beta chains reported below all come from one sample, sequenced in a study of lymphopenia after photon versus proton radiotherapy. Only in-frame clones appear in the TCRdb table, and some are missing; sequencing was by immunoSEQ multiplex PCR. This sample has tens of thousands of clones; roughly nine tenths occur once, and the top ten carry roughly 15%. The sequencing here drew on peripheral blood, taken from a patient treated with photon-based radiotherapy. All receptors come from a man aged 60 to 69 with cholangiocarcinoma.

CDR3 region: CASSSGQYTGELFF. The CDR3 DNA sequence: TGTGCCAGCAGTTCGGGACAGTACACCGGGGAGCTGTTTTTT. The V gene is TRBV28, the J gene TRBJ2-2; 7 bases agree with TRBD1. In germline, CDR1 is MDHEN, CDR2 SYDVKM. V was pared by 4 bases and J by 3 bases, with 2 bases of the junction left unmatched. This CDR3 region has 14 residues.

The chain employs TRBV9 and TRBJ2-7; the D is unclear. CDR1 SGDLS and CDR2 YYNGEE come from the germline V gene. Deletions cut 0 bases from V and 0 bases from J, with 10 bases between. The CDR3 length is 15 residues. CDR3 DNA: TGTGCCAGCAGCGTAGAACCCGGCCGCTCCTACGAGCAGTACTTC. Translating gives CASSVEPGRSYEQYF.

The CDR3 spells CASSPGTGARETQYF. The CDR3 DNA sequence: TGTGCCAGCAGCCCAGGGACAGGGGCCCGGGAGACCCAGTACTTC. This chain uses TRBV7-2 with TRBJ2-5; TRBD1 aligns across 10 bases. The CDR3 has 15 residues. V shed 5 bases and J 5 bases; nucleotides not matched to a gene: 8. From germline, CDR1 is SGHTA and CDR2 FQGNSA.

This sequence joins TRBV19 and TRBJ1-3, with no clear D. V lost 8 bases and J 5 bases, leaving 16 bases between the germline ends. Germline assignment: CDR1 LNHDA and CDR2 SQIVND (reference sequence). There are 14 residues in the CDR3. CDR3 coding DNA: TGTGCCAGTGAGAATCCCTTTACAAGAAACACCATATATTTT. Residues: CASENPFTRNTIYF.

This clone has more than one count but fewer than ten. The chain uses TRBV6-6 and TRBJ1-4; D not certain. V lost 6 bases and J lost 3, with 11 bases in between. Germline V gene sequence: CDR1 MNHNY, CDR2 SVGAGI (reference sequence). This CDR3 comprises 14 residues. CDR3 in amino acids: CASRQDGSNEKLFF. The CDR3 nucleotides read TGTGCCAGCAGACAAGACGGATCTAATGAAAAACTGTTTTTT.

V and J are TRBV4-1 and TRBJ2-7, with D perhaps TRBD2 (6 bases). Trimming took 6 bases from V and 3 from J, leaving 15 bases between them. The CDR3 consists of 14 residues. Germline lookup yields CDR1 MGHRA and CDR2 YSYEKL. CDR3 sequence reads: CASRRDSRGYEQYF. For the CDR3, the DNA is TGCGCCAGCAGGCGGGACTCCCGTGGCTACGAGCAGTACTTC.

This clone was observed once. This chain's CDR3 is CASSESGQLITGELFF. The CDR3 nucleotides are TGTGCCAGCAGTGAATCGGGACAGCTGATCACCGGGGAGCTGTTTTTT. This chain joins TRBV2 and TRBJ2-2, with TRBD1 identical over 7 bases. CDR1 is SNHLY and CDR2 is FYNNEI in the germline V gene. The CDR3 sequence is 16 residues long. J was trimmed by 4 bases and V by 2 bases; bases with no gene match: 7. Together with reference TRBV2 and TRBJ2-2, the CDR3 gives the full variable domain: EPEVTQTPSHQVTQMGQEVILRCVPISNHLYFYWYRQILGQKVEFLVSFYNNEISEKSEIFDDQFSVERPDGSNFTLKIRSTKLEDSAMYFCASSESGQLITGELFFGEGSRLTVL.

This CDR3 is CASSVSGAVDTQYF. Written as DNA, the CDR3 is TGTGCCAGCAGCGTTAGCGGGGCGGTAGATACGCAGTATTTT. The rearrangement links TRBV9 to TRBJ2-3; 8 nucleotides agree with TRBD2. The CDR3 length is 14 residues. Trimming at V came to 2 bases and at J to 5 bases, leaving 4 bases not matched to a gene. From germline, CDR1 is SGDLS and CDR2 YYNGEE.

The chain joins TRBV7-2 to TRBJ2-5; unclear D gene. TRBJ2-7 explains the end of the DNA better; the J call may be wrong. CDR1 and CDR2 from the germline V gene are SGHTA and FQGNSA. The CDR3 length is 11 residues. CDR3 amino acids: CASSFFLEQYF. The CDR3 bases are TGTGCCAGCAGCTTTTTTCTCGAGCAGTACTTC.

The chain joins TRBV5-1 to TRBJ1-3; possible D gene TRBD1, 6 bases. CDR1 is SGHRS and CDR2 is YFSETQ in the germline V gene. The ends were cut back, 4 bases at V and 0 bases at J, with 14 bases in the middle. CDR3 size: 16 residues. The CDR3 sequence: CASSRTASSSGNTIYF. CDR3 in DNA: TGCGCCAGCAGCCGGACAGCCTCTTCCTCTGGAAACACCATATATTTT.

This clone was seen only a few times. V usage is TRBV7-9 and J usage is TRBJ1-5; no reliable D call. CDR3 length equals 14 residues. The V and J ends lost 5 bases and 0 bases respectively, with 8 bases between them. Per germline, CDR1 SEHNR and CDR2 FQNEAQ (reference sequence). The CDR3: CASSLGNSNQPQHF. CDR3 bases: TGTGCCAGCAGCCTCGGCAATAGCAATCAGCCCCAGCATTTT.

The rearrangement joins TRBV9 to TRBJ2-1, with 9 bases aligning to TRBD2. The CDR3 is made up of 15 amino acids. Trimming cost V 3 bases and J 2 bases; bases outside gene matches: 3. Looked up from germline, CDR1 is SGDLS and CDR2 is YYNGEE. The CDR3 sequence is CASSALAGTYNEQFF. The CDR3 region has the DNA TGTGCCAGCAGCGCACTAGCGGGCACCTACAATGAGCAGTTCTTC.

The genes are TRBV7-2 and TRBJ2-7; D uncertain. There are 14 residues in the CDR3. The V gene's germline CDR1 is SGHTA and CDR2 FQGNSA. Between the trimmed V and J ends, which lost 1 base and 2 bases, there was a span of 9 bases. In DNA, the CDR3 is TGTGCCAGCAGCTTAGGGCCAAACCCCTACGAGCAGTACTTC. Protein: CASSLGPNPYEQYF.

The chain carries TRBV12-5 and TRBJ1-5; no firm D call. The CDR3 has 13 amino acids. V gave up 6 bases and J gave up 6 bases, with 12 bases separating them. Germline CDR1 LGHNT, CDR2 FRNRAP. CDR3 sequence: CASGWRVGQPQHF. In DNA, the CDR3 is TGTGCTAGTGGCTGGAGGGTGGGTCAGCCCCAGCATTTT.

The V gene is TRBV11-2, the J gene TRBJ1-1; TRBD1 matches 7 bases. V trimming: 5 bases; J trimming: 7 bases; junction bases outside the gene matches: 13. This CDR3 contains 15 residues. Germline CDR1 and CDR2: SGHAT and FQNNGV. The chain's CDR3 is CASSAIEGAFIEAFF. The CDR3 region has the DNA TGTGCCAGCAGCGCCATCGAGGGGGCGTTTATTGAAGCTTTCTTT. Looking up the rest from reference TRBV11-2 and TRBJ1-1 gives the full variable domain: EAGVAQSPRYKIIEKRQSVAFWCNPISGHATLYWYQQILGQGPKLLIQFQNNGVVDDSQLPKDRFSAERLKGVDSTLKIQPAKLEDSAVYLCASSAIEGAFIEAFFGQGTRLTVV.

CDR3 loop: CASSSGQGGGYTF. As DNA, the CDR3 is TGTGCCAGCAGCTCAGGACAGGGGGGAGGCTACACCTTC. The chain joins TRBV7-2 to TRBJ1-2; 10 bases are a match to TRBD1. V was clipped by 4 bases and J by 8 bases; unmatched bases: 4. The length of the CDR3 is 13 residues. Germline lookup yields CDR1 SGHTA and CDR2 FQGNSA.

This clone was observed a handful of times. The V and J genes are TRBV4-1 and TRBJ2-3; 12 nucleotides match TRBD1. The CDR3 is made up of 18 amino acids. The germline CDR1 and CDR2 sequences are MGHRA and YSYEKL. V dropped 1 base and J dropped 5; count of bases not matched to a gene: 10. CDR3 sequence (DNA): TGCGCCAGCAGCCAAGTTATATGGGACAGGGGGCGGGGAGATACGCAGTATTTT. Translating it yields CASSQVIWDRGRGDTQYF.

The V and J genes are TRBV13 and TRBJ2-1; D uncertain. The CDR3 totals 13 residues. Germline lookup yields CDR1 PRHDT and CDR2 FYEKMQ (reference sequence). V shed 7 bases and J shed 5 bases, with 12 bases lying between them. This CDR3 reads CASIGYPHNEQFF. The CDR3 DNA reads TGTGCCAGCATTGGCTACCCACACAATGAGCAGTTCTTC.

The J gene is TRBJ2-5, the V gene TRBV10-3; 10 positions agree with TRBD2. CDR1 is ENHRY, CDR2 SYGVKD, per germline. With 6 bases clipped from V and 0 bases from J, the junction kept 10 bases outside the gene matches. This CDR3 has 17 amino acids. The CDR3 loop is CAISPQLAGLYQETQYF. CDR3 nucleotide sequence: TGTGCCATCAGCCCACAACTAGCGGGATTATACCAAGAGACCCAGTACTTC.

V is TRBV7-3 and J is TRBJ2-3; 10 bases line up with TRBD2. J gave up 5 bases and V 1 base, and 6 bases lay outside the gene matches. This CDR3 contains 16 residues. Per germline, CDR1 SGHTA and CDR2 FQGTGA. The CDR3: CASSLRSGGAVDTQYF. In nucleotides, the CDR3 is TGTGCCAGCAGCTTAAGAAGCGGGGGGGCCGTAGATACGCAGTATTTT.

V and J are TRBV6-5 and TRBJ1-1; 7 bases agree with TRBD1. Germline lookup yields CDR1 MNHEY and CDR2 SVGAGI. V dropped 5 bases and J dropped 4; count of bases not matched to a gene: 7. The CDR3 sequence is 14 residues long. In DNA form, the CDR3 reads TGTGCCAGCAGTCCGACAGGGCCGGTCACTGAAGCTTTCTTT. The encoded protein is CASSPTGPVTEAFF.

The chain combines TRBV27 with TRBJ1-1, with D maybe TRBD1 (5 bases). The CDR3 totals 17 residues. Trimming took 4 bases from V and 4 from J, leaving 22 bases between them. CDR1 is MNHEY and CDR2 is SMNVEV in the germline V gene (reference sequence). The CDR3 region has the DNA TGTGCCAGCAGTTCTATTCGGGGGTTTAGCGGAACCACTGAAGCTTTCTTT. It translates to CASSSIRGFSGTTEAFF.

The CDR3 sequence is CASSRTIGVSYEQYF. In DNA form, the CDR3 reads TGTGCCAGCAGCCGGACTATTGGGGTCTCCTACGAGCAGTACTTC. This chain links TRBV6-5 with TRBJ2-7; D might be TRBD2 (6 bases). Trimming shortened V by 6 bases and J by 0 bases, and 15 bases separated the two germline ends. CDR3 length: 15 residues. The germline V gene encodes CDR1 MNHEY and CDR2 SVGAGI.